Below, 8 T cell receptor beta chains from the same sample are listed, as sequenced in a study of response to subunit inactivated influenza vaccine. MiXCR was run by TCRdb on the RT-PCR reads, yielding one entry per CDR3 protein. The data contain approximately 700,000 distinct CDR3 sequences, about a sixth of them singletons. Material: PBMCs from blood, obtained about 12 days after vaccination. The receptors were gathered from a man in his fifties who received an inactivated influenza vaccine.

The rearrangement links TRBV5-5 to TRBJ2-7; perhaps TRBD1 as D (6 bases). This CDR3 is 17 amino acids long. V dropped 5 bases and J dropped 5 bases, with 26 bases sitting between them. Germline V gives CDR1 SGHKS, CDR2 YYEKEE (reference sequence). As DNA, the CDR3 is TGTGCCAGCAGGCCCCCGGGACACCCGGGGACGATTCACGAGCAGTACTTC. Translation gives CASRPPGHPGTIHEQYF.

The chain uses TRBV20-1 and TRBJ2-5; D is possibly TRBD1 or TRBD2 (6 bases each). This CDR3 region has 14 residues. From germline, CDR1 is DFQATT and CDR2 SNEGSKA (reference sequence). Trimming stripped 3 bases from V and 4 bases from J, with 15 bases between. CDR3 in amino acids: CSASGTGRGETQYF. Here the CDR3 DNA reads TGCAGTGCTAGTGGTACAGGGCGGGGAGAGACCCAGTACTTC.

The table lists this clonotype with a few counts. The chain couples TRBV2 to TRBJ2-4; D remains unclear. V lost 2 bases and J lost 12, with 11 bases in between. Germline V gives CDR1 SNHLY, CDR2 FYNNEI. The CDR3 length is 12 residues. The CDR3 region has the DNA TGTGCCAGCAGTGAAAGGGCAGCAAATCAGTACTTC. This translates into CASSERAANQYF.

The chain is built from TRBV30 and TRBJ1-5, with D unclear. Trimming removed 0 bases at V and 1 base at J, with 4 bases between. CDR3 size: 13 residues. Germline CDR1 is GTSNPN and CDR2 is SVGIG (reference sequence). CDR3 DNA: TGTGCCTGGAGTGTAAGGAGCAATCAGCCCCAGCATTTT. Amino acids: CAWSVRSNQPQHF.

This clonotype has at least ten counts. V is TRBV4-2 and J is TRBJ2-2, with D possibly matching TRBD2 (5 bases). The germline V gene has CDR1 LGHNA and CDR2 YNFKEQ. Trimming shortened V by 0 bases and J by 6 bases, and 11 bases separated the two germline ends. This CDR3 has 15 amino acids. CDR3 coding DNA: TGTGCCAGCAGCCAAGATCCCTACGGGGCCGGGGAGCTGTTTTTT. Translation gives CASSQDPYGAGELFF.

The chain recombines TRBV4-3 with TRBJ1-2; no reliable D call. The V end lost 1 base, the J end lost 4 bases, and 13 bases lay between the germline ends. The CDR3 is 15 amino acids. Germline assignment: CDR1 LGHNA and CDR2 YSLEER. The CDR3 reads CASSQGRDGRYGYTF. CDR3 in DNA: TGCGCCAGCAGCCAAGGTAGAGACGGACGCTATGGCTACACCTTC.

The V and J genes are TRBV20-1 and TRBJ1-4; TRBD1 might be the D (5 bases). CDR1 is DFQATT and CDR2 is SNEGSKA in the germline V gene (reference sequence). The CDR3 is made up of 13 amino acids. Trimming left V 6 bases short and J 10 bases short, with 18 bases between. CDR3 amino acids: CSARSRGLVKLFF. CDR3 sequence (DNA): TGCAGTGCCAGGAGTAGGGGACTTGTAAAACTGTTTTTT.

J is TRBJ2-7 and V is TRBV15; possibly TRBD1 for D (6 bases). The CDR3 consists of 15 residues. Trimming stripped 0 bases from V and 4 bases from J, with 13 bases between. Germline V gene sequence: CDR1 LNHNV, CDR2 YYDKDF (reference sequence). The CDR3 loop is CATSRDSQGYYEQYF. For the CDR3, the DNA is TGTGCCACCAGCAGAGATAGCCAGGGGTATTACGAGCAGTACTTC.